This T cell receptor beta chain derives from a study of T cells in localized non-small cell lung cancer. Study results and caveats: Peak T cell clonality was found in uninvolved adjacent lung, exceeding tumor. Longer survival (overall) was linked to higher T cell density in blood. The study sequenced only one region of the tumor. As a result, intratumor heterogeneity could not be excluded and remains possible.

Germline CDR1 reads SEHNR; CDR2 reads FQNEAQ (reference sequence). V gave up 5 bases and J gave up 10 bases; unmatched junction bases: 13. The CDR3 covers 15 residues. In regard to this clone: Its antigen is not known.

Generated by immunoSEQ multiplex PCR, the TCRdb table keeps only in-frame clones and is missing some. The sample shows about 33,000 clones, roughly 90% of them seen only once. This material consisted of peripheral blood mononuclear cells, taken before any cancer treatment. This receptor was taken from a man aged 40 to 70 with stage III lung adenocarcinoma. V and J are TRBV7-9 and TRBJ1-4; 7 bases map to TRBD1. The CDR3 sequence is CASSPRSRQGGKLFF. CDR3 nucleotides: TGTGCCAGCAGCCCTCGCTCGAGACAGGGTGGAAAACTGTTTTTT. Full variable domain (remainder filled in from reference TRBV7-9 and TRBJ1-4): DTGVSQNPRHKITKRGQNVTFRCDPISEHNRLYWYRQTLGQGPEFLTYFQNEAQLEKSRLLSDRFSAERPKGSFSTLEIQRTEQGDSAMYLCASSPRSRQGGKLFFGSGTQLSVL.